This T cell receptor (beta chain) was obtained from a study of T cells in Graves' hyperthyroidism and ophthalmopathy. Study context: Peripheral blood was acquired at first diagnosis, ahead of any therapy whatsoever. Study-level findings and limits: In the blood, most expanded thyroid clonotypes above 0.001 appeared as well.

Concerning this clonotype itself: Its antigen is still unknown.

Unmatched junction bases numbered 13, after V lost 4 bases and J lost 1 base. Germline V gene data show CDR1 as SGHKS and CDR2 as YYEKEE (reference sequence). The CDR3 is made up of 18 amino acids. Lactation, pregnancy, other autoimmune disease or uncontrolled infection excluded patients. The blood sample was taken at first hyperthyroidism diagnosis, before any ophthalmopathy symptoms. The investigators amplified TCR beta CDR3 regions from RNA transcripts. The HTBI set primed first-round TCR CDR3 RT-PCR. MiXCR was run by TCRdb on the multiplex PCR reads, yielding one entry per CDR3 protein. The repertoire consists of a few hundred thousand distinct CDR3 sequences, with roughly 14% occurring once and the leading ten covering less than 25%.

This clonotype was sampled from a man aged 25 to 45 with Graves' hyperthyroidism that later progressed to Graves' ophthalmopathy. V usage is TRBV5-5 and J usage is TRBJ1-2, with 10 nucleotides matching TRBD1. Material: blood. The DNA for the CDR3 is TGTGCCAGCAGCCTCAACCACCGGGACAGGGGCCATAACTATGGCTACACCTTC. Translation gives CASSLNHRDRGHNYGYTF.